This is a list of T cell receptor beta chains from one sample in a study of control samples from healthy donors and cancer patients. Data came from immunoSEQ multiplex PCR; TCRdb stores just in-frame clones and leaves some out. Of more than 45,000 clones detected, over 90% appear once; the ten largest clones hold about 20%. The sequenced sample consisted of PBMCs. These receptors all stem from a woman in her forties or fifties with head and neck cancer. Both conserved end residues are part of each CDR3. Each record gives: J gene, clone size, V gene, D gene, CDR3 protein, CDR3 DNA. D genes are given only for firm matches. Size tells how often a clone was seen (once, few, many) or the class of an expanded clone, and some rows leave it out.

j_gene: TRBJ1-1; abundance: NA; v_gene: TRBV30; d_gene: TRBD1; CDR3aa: CAWEDPRGGRTEAFF; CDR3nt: TGTGCCTGGGAAGACCCCCGAGGGGGCAGGACTGAAGCTTTCTTT
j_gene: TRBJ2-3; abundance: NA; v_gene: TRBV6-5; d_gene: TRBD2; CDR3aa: CASSYDGTRESDTQYF; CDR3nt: TGTGCCAGCAGTTACGACGGGACTAGGGAGAGCGATACGCAGTATTTT
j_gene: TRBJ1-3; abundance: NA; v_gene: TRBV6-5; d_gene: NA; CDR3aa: CASSYFTGSGNTIYF; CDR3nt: TGTGCCAGCAGTTACTTCACAGGCTCTGGAAACACCATATATTTT
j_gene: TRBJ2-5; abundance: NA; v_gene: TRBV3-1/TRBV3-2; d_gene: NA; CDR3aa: CASSPTRSGETQYF; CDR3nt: TGTGCCAGCAGCCCGACTCGGTCTGGAGAGACCCAGTACTTC
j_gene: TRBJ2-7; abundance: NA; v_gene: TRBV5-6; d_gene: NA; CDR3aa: CASSFSYEQYF; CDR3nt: TGTGCCAGCAGCTTCTCCTACGAGCAGTACTTC
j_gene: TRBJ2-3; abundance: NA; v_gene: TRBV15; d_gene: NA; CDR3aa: CATSLPRGHFSSTDTQYF; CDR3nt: TGTGCCACCAGCCTTCCACGGGGACACTTTTCTAGCACAGATACGCAGTATTTT
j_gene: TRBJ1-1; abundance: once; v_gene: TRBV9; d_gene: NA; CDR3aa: CASSVGGRTEAFF; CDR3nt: TGTGCCAGCAGCGTCGGGGGGCGCACTGAAGCTTTCTTT
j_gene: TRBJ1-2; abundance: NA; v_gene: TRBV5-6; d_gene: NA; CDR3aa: CASSLDARHYGYTF; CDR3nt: TGTGCCAGCAGCTTGGATGCCAGACACTATGGCTACACCTTC
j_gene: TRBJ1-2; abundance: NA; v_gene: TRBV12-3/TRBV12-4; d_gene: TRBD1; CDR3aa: CASSSQGEYGYTF; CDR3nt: TGTGCCAGCAGTTCCCAGGGGGAGTATGGCTACACCTTC
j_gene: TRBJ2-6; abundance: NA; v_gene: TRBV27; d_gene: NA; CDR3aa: CASSLLGGGANVLTF; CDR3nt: TGTGCCAGCAGTTTATTGGGGGGTGGGGCCAACGTCCTGACTTTC
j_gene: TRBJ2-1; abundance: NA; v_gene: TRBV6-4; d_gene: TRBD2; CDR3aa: CASSEKGGSTDEQFF; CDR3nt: TGTGCCAGCAGTGAGAAGGGCGGGAGCACCGATGAGCAGTTCTTC
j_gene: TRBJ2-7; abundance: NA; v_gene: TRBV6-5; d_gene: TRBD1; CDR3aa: CASSYSGQQPNEQYF; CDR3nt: TGTGCCAGCAGTTACTCGGGACAGCAGCCCAACGAGCAGTACTTC
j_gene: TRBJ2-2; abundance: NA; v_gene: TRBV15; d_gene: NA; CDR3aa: CATSRDKFTGELFF; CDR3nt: TGTGCCACCAGCAGAGATAAGTTCACCGGGGAGCTGTTTTTT
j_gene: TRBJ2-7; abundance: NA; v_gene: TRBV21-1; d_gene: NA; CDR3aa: CASQTPGPFSYEQYF; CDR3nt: TGTGCCAGCCAAACCCCGGGACCGTTCTCCTACGAGCAGTACTTC
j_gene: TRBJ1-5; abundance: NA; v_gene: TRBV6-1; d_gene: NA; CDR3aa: CASSAQGGDSNQPQHF; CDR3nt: TGTGCCAGCAGTGCACAGGGTGGGGATAGCAATCAGCCCCAGCATTTT
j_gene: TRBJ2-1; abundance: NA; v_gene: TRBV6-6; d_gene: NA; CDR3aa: CASLWGGHSSYNEQFF; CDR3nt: TGTGCCAGCCTATGGGGAGGCCATAGCTCCTACAATGAGCAGTTCTTC
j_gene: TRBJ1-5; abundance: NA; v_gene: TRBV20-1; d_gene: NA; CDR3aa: CSASEGGNQPQHF; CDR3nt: TGCAGTGCTAGTGAGGGCGGGAATCAGCCCCAGCATTTT
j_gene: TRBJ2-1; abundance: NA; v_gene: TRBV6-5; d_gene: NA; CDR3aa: CASSYSGRSYNEQFF; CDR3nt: TGTGCCAGCAGTTACTCTGGTCGCTCCTACAATGAGCAGTTCTTC
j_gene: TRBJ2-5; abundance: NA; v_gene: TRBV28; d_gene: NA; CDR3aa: CASSPAGTQETQYF; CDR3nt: TGTGCCAGCAGCCCCGCCGGGACACAAGAGACCCAGTACTTC
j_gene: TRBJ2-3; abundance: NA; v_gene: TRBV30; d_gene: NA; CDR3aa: CAWSNSGAGDTQYF; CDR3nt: TGTGCCTGGAGTAACAGCGGAGCTGGAGATACGCAGTATTTT
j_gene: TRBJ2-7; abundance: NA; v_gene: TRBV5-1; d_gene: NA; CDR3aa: CASSLVGVGYEQYF; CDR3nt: TGCGCCAGCAGCTTGGTAGGGGTCGGCTACGAGCAGTACTTC
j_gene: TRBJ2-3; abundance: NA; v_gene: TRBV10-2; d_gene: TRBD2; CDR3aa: CATLRTSGGPSTDTQYF; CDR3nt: TGCGCCACTTTGAGGACTAGCGGGGGTCCTAGCACAGATACGCAGTATTTT
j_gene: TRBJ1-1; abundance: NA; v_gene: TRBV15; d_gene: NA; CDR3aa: CATSRGSMNTEAFF; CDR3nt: TGTGCCACCAGCCGGGGATCAATGAACACTGAAGCTTTCTTT
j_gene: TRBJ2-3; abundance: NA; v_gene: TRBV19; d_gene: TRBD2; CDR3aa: CASRPRGGLAGGYTDTQYF; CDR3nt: TGTGCCAGTAGACCCAGGGGGGGACTAGCGGGAGGCTACACAGATACGCAGTATTTT
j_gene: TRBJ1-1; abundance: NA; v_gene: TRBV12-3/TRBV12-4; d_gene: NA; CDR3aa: CASSLVWREAFF; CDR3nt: TGTGCCAGCAGTTTAGTCTGGAGGGAAGCTTTCTTT
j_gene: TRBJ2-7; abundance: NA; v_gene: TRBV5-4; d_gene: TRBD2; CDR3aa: CASSRRTSGRDEQYF; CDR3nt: TGTGCCAGCAGTCGGAGGACTAGCGGGAGAGACGAGCAGTACTTC
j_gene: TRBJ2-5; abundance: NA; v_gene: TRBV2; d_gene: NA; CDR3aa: CASSGVTGQETQYF; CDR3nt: TGTGCCAGCAGTGGAGTGACAGGACAAGAGACCCAGTACTTC
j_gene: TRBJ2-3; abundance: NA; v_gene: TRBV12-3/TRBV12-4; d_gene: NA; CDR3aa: CASSFGIDTQYF; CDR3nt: TGTGCCAGCAGTTTCGGCATTGATACGCAGTATTTT
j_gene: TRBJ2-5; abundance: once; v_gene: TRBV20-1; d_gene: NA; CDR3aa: CSASSAYVQETQYF; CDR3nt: TGCAGTGCTAGTTCGGCCTACGTCCAAGAGACCCAGTACTTC
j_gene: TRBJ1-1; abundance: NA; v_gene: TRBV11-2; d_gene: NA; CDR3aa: CASSQGMNTEAFF; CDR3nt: TGTGCCAGCAGCCAAGGGATGAACACTGAAGCTTTCTTT
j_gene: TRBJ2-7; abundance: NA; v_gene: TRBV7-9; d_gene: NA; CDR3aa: CASSYNAPQGGYEQYF; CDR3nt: TGTGCCAGCAGCTACAATGCCCCGCAGGGAGGCTACGAGCAGTACTTC
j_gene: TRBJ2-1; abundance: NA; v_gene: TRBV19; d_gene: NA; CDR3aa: CASSDSPRNNEQFF; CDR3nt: TGTGCCAGTAGCGACTCACCAAGGAACAATGAGCAGTTCTTC
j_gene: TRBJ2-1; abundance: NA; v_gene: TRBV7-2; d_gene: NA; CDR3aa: CASSFRRGGGYSSYNEQFF; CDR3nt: TGTGCCAGCAGCTTCCGCAGGGGCGGTGGGTACAGCTCCTACAATGAGCAGTTCTTC
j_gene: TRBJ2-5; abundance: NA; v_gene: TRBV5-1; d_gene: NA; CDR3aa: CASSDIQETQYF; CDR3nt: TGCGCCAGCAGCGACATCCAAGAGACCCAGTACTTC
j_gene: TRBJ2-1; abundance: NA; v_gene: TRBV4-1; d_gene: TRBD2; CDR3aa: CASSQDSGSGHNEQFF; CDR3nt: TGCGCCAGCAGCCAAGATAGCGGGAGTGGCCACAATGAGCAGTTCTTC
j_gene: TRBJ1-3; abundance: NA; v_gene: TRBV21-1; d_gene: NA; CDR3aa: CASSKRDRGQSNGSGNTIYF; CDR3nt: TGTGCCAGCAGCAAAAGGGACAGGGGGCAAAGTAATGGTTCCGGAAACACCATATATTTT
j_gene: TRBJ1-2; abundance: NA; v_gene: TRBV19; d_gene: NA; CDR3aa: CASAWLYGGYTF; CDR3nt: TGTGCCAGTGCTTGGTTGTATGGTGGCTACACCTTC
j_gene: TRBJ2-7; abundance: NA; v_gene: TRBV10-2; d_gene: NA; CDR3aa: CASSPSGYEQYF; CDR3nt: TGCGCCAGCAGTCCTTCGGGGTACGAGCAGTACTTC
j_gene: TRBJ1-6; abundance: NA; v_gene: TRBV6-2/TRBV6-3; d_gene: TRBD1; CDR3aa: CASSVPGQGATPLHF; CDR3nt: TGTGCCAGCAGTGTCCCGGGACAGGGGGCCACACCCCTCCACTTT
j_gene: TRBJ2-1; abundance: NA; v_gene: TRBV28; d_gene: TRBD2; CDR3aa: CASSSSGPSYNEQFF; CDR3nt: TGTGCCAGCAGTTCTAGCGGACCCTCCTACAATGAGCAGTTCTTC
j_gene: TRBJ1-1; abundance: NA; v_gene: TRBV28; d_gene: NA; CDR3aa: CASSFPGANTEAFF; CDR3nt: TGTGCCAGCAGTTTCCCAGGGGCGAACACTGAAGCTTTCTTT
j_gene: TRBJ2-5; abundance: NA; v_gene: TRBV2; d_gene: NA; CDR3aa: CASSDRGAMETQYF; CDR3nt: TGTGCCAGCAGTGACCGGGGGGCAATGGAGACCCAGTACTTC
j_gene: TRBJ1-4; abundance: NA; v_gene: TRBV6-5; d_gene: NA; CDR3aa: CASSYLAAGRDEKLFF; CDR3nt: TGTGCCAGCAGTTATCTCGCAGCCGGCCGGGATGAAAAACTGTTTTTT
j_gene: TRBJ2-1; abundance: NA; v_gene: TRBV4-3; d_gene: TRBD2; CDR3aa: CASSLRLAGGGSYNEQFF; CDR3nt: TGCGCCAGCAGCCTCAGACTAGCGGGAGGGGGCTCCTACAATGAGCAGTTCTTC
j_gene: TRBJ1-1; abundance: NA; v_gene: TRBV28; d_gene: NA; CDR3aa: CASRATWGDRPNTEAFF; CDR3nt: TGTGCCAGCAGAGCTACTTGGGGTGACAGGCCGAACACTGAAGCTTTCTTT
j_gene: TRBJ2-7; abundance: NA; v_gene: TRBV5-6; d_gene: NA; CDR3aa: CASSLEWRDYEQYF; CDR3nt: TGTGCCAGCAGCTTGGAATGGCGGGACTACGAGCAGTACTTC
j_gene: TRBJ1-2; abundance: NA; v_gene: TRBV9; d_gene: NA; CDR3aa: CASSAGLDYGYTF; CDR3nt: TGTGCCAGCAGCGCCGGGCTGGACTATGGCTACACCTTC
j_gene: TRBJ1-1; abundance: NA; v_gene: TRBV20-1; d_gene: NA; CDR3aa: CSASSPVSEAFF; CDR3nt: TGCAGTGCTAGTTCACCCGTCTCTGAAGCTTTCTTT
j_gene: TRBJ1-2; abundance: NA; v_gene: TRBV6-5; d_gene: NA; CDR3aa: CASRGGRGVYGYTF; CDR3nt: TGTGCCAGCAGGGGGGGTCGAGGGGTCTATGGCTACACCTTC
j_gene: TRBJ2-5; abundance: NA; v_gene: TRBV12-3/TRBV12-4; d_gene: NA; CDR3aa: CASSRWAQETQYF; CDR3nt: TGTGCCAGCAGTAGGTGGGCGCAAGAGACCCAGTACTTC
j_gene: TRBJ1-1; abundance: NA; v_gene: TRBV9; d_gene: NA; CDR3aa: CASSVGSGNTEAFF; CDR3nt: TGTGCCAGCAGCGTGGGGTCGGGAAACACTGAAGCTTTCTTT
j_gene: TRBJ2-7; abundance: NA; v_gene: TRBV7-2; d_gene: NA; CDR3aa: CASSLTYRPYEQYF; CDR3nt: TGTGCCAGCAGCTTAACGTACAGACCCTACGAGCAGTACTTC
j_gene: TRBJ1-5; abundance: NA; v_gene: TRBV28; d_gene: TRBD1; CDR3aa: CASSSGTGLQNLQPQHF; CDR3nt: TGTGCCAGCAGTTCGGGGACAGGCCTTCAAAATCTTCAGCCCCAGCATTTT
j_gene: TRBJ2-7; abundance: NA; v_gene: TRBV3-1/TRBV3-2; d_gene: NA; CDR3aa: CASSLLTLAYEQYF; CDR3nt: TGTGCCAGCAGCCTCCTCACTCTTGCTTACGAGCAGTACTTC
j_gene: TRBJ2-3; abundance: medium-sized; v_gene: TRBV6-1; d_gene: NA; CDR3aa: CASSDGEGADTQYF; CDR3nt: TGTGCCAGCAGTGACGGTGAAGGGGCAGATACGCAGTATTTT
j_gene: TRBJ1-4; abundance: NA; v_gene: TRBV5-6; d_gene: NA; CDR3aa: CASSSKVATNEKLFF; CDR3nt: TGTGCCAGCAGCTCCAAGGTAGCAACTAATGAAAAACTGTTTTTT
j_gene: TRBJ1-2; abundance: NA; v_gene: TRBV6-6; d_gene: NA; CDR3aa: CASSYGGKDGYTF; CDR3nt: TGTGCCAGCAGTTACGGGGGAAAGGATGGCTACACCTTC
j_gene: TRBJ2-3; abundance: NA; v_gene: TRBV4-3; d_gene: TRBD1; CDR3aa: CASSLLQGADTQYF; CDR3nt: TGCGCCAGCAGCCTCCTCCAGGGGGCAGATACGCAGTATTTT